Listed below are T cell receptor beta chains from one sample, sequenced in a study of PD-L1 blockade in urothelial cancer. Method: immunoSEQ multiplex PCR; TCRdb's copy keeps in-frame clones and lacks some. This sample has more than 40,000 clones, with 83% found just once. The starting material was PBMCs, obtained around atezolizumab (anti-PD-L1) treatment. These receptors came from a man aged 60 to 69 with urothelial cancer. CDR3s include the opening cysteine and the closing phenylalanine or tryptophan. D genes are given only for firm matches. The size entry is marked missing in some rows and otherwise reads once, few, many or a size class.

CDR3: CASRSQWALNTEAFF
DNA: TGTGCCAGCAGGAGCCAATGGGCTTTGAACACTGAAGCTTTCTTT
J: TRBJ1-1
V: TRBV2
D: NA
size: NA

CDR3: CASLQGPSYNEQFF
DNA: TGTGCCAGCCTACAGGGGCCATCCTACAATGAGCAGTTCTTC
J: TRBJ2-1
V: TRBV5-6
D: TRBD1
size: NA

CDR3: CASSVSIKETQYF
DNA: TGCGCCAGCAGTGTTTCTATTAAGGAGACCCAGTACTTC
J: TRBJ2-5
V: TRBV10-1
D: NA
size: NA

CDR3: CASSLDRAGVGYEQYF
DNA: TGTGCCAGCAGCTTAGATAGGGCAGGGGTTGGCTACGAGCAGTACTTC
J: TRBJ2-7
V: TRBV11-2
D: NA
size: NA

CDR3: CATESRGDSNEQYF
DNA: TGTGCCACCGAATCGCGGGGGGACAGCAACGAGCAGTACTTC
J: TRBJ2-7
V: TRBV10-3
D: NA
size: NA

CDR3: CASSQGGVGYEQYF
DNA: TGTGCCAGCAGCCAAGGAGGGGTAGGCTACGAGCAGTACTTC
J: TRBJ2-7
V: TRBV7-8
D: NA
size: few

CDR3: CASSPQWRVAGLSETQYF
DNA: TGTGCCAGCTCACCACAATGGCGAGTAGCGGGGCTCTCAGAGACCCAGTACTTC
J: TRBJ2-5
V: TRBV18
D: TRBD2
size: NA

CDR3: CASSITSGQGNTEAFF
DNA: TGTGCCAGTAGTATTACATCGGGACAGGGAAACACTGAAGCTTTCTTT
J: TRBJ1-1
V: TRBV19
D: TRBD1
size: NA

CDR3: CASSQDGGRLTYEQYF
DNA: TGCGCCAGCAGCCAAGATGGGGGCCGTCTAACCTACGAGCAGTACTTC
J: TRBJ2-7
V: TRBV4-1
D: NA
size: NA

CDR3: CASSLRQGLRDEQFF
DNA: TGTGCCAGCAGCCTTAGACAGGGGCTTAGAGATGAGCAGTTCTTC
J: TRBJ2-1
V: TRBV7-2
D: TRBD1
size: NA

CDR3: CASSQEQRQVYEQYF
DNA: TGCGCCAGCAGCCAAGAACAGCGACAGGTCTACGAGCAGTACTTC
J: TRBJ2-7
V: TRBV4-1
D: NA
size: NA

CDR3: CASTEGVRNQPQHF
DNA: TGCGCCAGCACCGAGGGGGTAAGGAATCAGCCCCAGCATTTT
J: TRBJ1-5
V: TRBV10-2
D: NA
size: few

CDR3: CAWSPHRENTEAFF
DNA: TGTGCCTGGAGTCCCCACAGGGAGAACACTGAAGCTTTCTTT
J: TRBJ1-1
V: TRBV30
D: NA
size: NA

CDR3: CAWRDTLSTDTQYF
DNA: TGTGCCTGGAGAGACACCCTTAGCACAGATACGCAGTATTTT
J: TRBJ2-3
V: TRBV30
D: NA
size: NA

CDR3: CASTAGRSGNQPQHF
DNA: TGTGCCAGTACCGCGGGACGGTCAGGGAATCAGCCCCAGCATTTT
J: TRBJ1-5
V: TRBV19
D: NA
size: NA

CDR3: CASSERQGSYEQYF
DNA: TGTGCCAGCAGCGAGAGACAGGGATCCTACGAGCAGTACTTC
J: TRBJ2-7
V: TRBV14
D: TRBD1
size: NA

CDR3: CASSSQGQGSYNEQFF
DNA: TGTGCCAGCAGCTCCCAAGGACAGGGATCCTACAATGAGCAGTTCTTC
J: TRBJ2-1
V: TRBV5-5
D: TRBD1
size: NA

CDR3: CASSSQGARGYTF
DNA: TGTGCCAGCAGTTCACAGGGGGCGCGGGGCTACACCTTC
J: TRBJ1-2
V: TRBV6-1
D: TRBD1
size: NA

CDR3: CASSRTSGADEQYF
DNA: TGTGCCAGCAGCCGGACTAGCGGGGCGGACGAGCAGTACTTC
J: TRBJ2-7
V: TRBV7-3
D: TRBD2
size: once

CDR3: CASKNGQNEQFF
DNA: TGTGCCAGCAAGAATGGGCAGAATGAGCAGTTCTTC
J: TRBJ2-1
V: TRBV6-5
D: NA
size: few

CDR3: CASSLTGSVEKLFF
DNA: TGTGCCAGCAGTTTGACCGGGTCCGTGGAAAAACTGTTTTTT
J: TRBJ1-4
V: TRBV6-6
D: NA
size: NA

CDR3: CASSIDQGIGGNTIYF
DNA: TGTGCCAGTAGTATAGACCAGGGAATCGGTGGAAACACCATATATTTT
J: TRBJ1-3
V: TRBV19
D: NA
size: NA

CDR3: CASSPKGKGNTEAFF
DNA: TGTGCCAGCAGTCCCAAGGGGAAGGGGAACACTGAAGCTTTCTTT
J: TRBJ1-1
V: TRBV28
D: NA
size: NA

CDR3: CASSSGTGVWSGYTF
DNA: TGTGCCAGCAGTTCCGGGACAGGGGTTTGGTCTGGCTACACCTTC
J: TRBJ1-2
V: TRBV28
D: TRBD1
size: NA

CDR3: CASSPGLAGGNTDTQYF
DNA: TGTGCCAGCAGCCCGGGACTAGCGGGGGGGAACACAGATACGCAGTATTTT
J: TRBJ2-3
V: TRBV5-4
D: TRBD2
size: NA

CDR3: CASSLSLTSGGASEQFF
DNA: TGTGCCAGCAGCTTGTCGTTAACTAGCGGGGGGGCCTCTGAGCAGTTCTTC
J: TRBJ2-1
V: TRBV7-2
D: TRBD2
size: NA

CDR3: CASSEARGTANYGYTF
DNA: TGTGCCAGCAGTGAAGCGAGAGGGACAGCTAACTATGGCTACACCTTC
J: TRBJ1-2
V: TRBV2
D: TRBD1
size: NA

CDR3: CASSRVAPGQPQHF
DNA: TGTGCCAGCAGTCGGGTCGCTCCGGGGCAGCCCCAGCATTTT
J: TRBJ1-5
V: TRBV6-1
D: NA
size: NA

CDR3: CASRLYNEQFF
DNA: TGTGCCAGCAGACTTTACAATGAGCAGTTCTTC
J: TRBJ2-1
V: TRBV2
D: NA
size: NA

CDR3: CASSVGQGKMNTEAFF
DNA: TGCGCCAGCAGCGTGGGACAGGGGAAAATGAACACTGAAGCTTTCTTT
J: TRBJ1-1
V: TRBV5-1
D: TRBD1
size: NA

CDR3: CASSGGQLSSYNSPLHF
DNA: TGTGCCAGCAGTGGGGGACAGTTGAGCTCCTATAATTCACCCCTCCACTTT
J: TRBJ1-6
V: TRBV2
D: TRBD1
size: few

CDR3: CASSLRGSGNTEAFF
DNA: TGTGCCAGCAGTTTACGGGGGTCGGGGAACACTGAAGCTTTCTTT
J: TRBJ1-1
V: TRBV27
D: NA
size: NA

CDR3: CAWSVQGGNQPQHF
DNA: TGTGCCTGGAGTGTACAGGGAGGCAATCAGCCCCAGCATTTT
J: TRBJ1-5
V: TRBV30
D: NA
size: few

CDR3: CAISAAWEHPQPQHF
DNA: TGTGCCATCAGCGCTGCGTGGGAGCATCCTCAGCCCCAGCATTTT
J: TRBJ1-5
V: TRBV10-3
D: NA
size: NA

CDR3: CASTSGHYEQYF
DNA: TGTGCCAGCACCTCAGGGCACTACGAGCAGTACTTC
J: TRBJ2-7
V: TRBV25-1
D: NA
size: NA

CDR3: CASSLAVQGASDEQYF
DNA: TGCGCCAGCAGCTTGGCCGTACAGGGGGCTTCGGACGAGCAGTACTTC
J: TRBJ2-7
V: TRBV5-1
D: TRBD1
size: NA

CDR3: CASSLGGASDTQYF
DNA: TGTGCCAGCAGCTTAGGCGGGGCCTCAGATACGCAGTATTTT
J: TRBJ2-3
V: TRBV7-2
D: NA
size: NA

CDR3: CASSLAGQGGNYGYTF
DNA: TGCGCCAGCAGCCTAGCCGGGCAGGGTGGAAACTATGGCTACACCTTC
J: TRBJ1-2
V: TRBV4-1
D: NA
size: NA

CDR3: CASSLGQGSDQPQHF
DNA: TGCGCCAGCAGTCTGGGACAGGGGTCGGATCAGCCCCAGCATTTT
J: TRBJ1-5
V: TRBV5-1
D: TRBD1
size: once

CDR3: CASSAGLAGGHNEQFF
DNA: TGTGCCAGCAGCGCGGGTCTAGCGGGGGGTCACAATGAGCAGTTCTTC
J: TRBJ2-1
V: TRBV9
D: TRBD2
size: NA

CDR3: CASSRGRGTGELFF
DNA: TGCGCCAGCAGCCGGGGGAGGGGCACCGGGGAGCTGTTTTTT
J: TRBJ2-2
V: TRBV10-1
D: TRBD2
size: NA

CDR3: CASSLLRDISYNEQFF
DNA: TGCGCCAGCAGCTTGCTTCGGGATATCTCCTACAATGAGCAGTTCTTC
J: TRBJ2-1
V: TRBV5-1
D: NA
size: NA

CDR3: CASSLNPGQDKETQYF
DNA: TGCGCCAGCAGCTTAAACCCGGGACAGGATAAAGAGACCCAGTACTTC
J: TRBJ2-5
V: TRBV5-1
D: TRBD1
size: NA

CDR3: CASSPRSSGGAFEQFF
DNA: TGTGCCAGCAGCCCGAGGAGCAGCGGGGGGGCCTTTGAGCAGTTCTTC
J: TRBJ2-1
V: TRBV5-4
D: TRBD2
size: NA

CDR3: CASSAGISGNTIYF
DNA: TGTGCCAGCAGTGCGGGGATCTCTGGAAACACCATATATTTT
J: TRBJ1-3
V: TRBV6-1
D: NA
size: NA

CDR3: CSAEQGRGYTF
DNA: TGCAGTGCGGAGCAGGGGCGAGGCTACACCTTC
J: TRBJ1-2
V: TRBV20-1
D: NA
size: NA

CDR3: CAIQRDRGQDGQYF
DNA: TGTGCCATACAAAGGGACAGGGGGCAGGATGGGCAGTACTTC
J: TRBJ2-7
V: TRBV10-3
D: TRBD1
size: NA

CDR3: CAWAKGDQPQHF
DNA: TGTGCCTGGGCCAAGGGGGATCAGCCCCAGCATTTT
J: TRBJ1-5
V: TRBV30
D: NA
size: NA

CDR3: CASAPGERGGFSVETQYF
DNA: TGTGCTAGTGCCCCAGGCGAGCGGGGGGGCTTTAGCGTTGAGACCCAGTACTTC
J: TRBJ2-5
V: TRBV12-5
D: TRBD2
size: NA

CDR3: CASSLPGTNDETQYF
DNA: TGTGCCAGCAGTTTACCCGGGACTAATGATGAGACCCAGTACTTC
J: TRBJ2-5
V: TRBV28
D: TRBD2
size: NA